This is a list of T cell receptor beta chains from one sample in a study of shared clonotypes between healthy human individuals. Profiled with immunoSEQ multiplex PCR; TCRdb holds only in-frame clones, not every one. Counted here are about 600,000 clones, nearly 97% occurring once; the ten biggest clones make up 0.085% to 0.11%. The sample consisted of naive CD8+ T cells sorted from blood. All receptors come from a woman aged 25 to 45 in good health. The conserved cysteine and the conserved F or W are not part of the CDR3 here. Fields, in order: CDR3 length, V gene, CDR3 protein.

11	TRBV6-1	ASSEIQGYEQY
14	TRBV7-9	ASSLGQGSYTGELF
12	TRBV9	ASSVVGNQETQY
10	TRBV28	ASSLVPYEQY
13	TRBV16	ASSEPLGGEWEQF
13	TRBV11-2	ASSLSSGDTYEQY
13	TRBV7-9	ASSLAGGVADTQY
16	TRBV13	ASTVQGMSVNSGNTIY
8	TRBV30	AWKPGELF
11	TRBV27	ASRAVYTGELF
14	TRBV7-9	ASSLGPYEGTGELF
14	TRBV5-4	ASSLGLAETTYEQY
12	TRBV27	ASSYRGPGSPLH
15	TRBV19	ASSLRVGESYNSPLH
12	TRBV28	ASSPYWEGDEQY
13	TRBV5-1	ASSYGAGGTDTQY
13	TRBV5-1	ASSTGTGGTDTQY
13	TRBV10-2	ASSERTSGLETQY
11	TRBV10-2	ASSEASSYEQY
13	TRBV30	AWSVWAKRQETQY
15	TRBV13	ASSGPAGEISYNEQF
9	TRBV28	ASSFTGEAF
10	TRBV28	ASSLGGDIQY
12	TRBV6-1	ASSEGYSNQPQH
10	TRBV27	ASQTGVNEQF
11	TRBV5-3	ARSPLGPGKLF
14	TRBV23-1	ASSQSRVAGLNEQF
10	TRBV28	ATGQAGGPQH
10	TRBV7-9	ASVRSWDTQY
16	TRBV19	ASSIKGSSGRGTGELF
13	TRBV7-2	ASSFGGLTTDTQY
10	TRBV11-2	ASSLVGGEQF
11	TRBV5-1	ASSPDASYEQY
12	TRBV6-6	ASSYSSEYTEAF
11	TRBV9	ASSADDGNTIY
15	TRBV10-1	ASTSDQGWRESYEQY
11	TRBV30	AWSRDHHNEQF
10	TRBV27	ASSGPKNIQY
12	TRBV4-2	ASSQGALSYEQY
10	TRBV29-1	SGGRGEGEAF
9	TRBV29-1	SVEVNGEQF
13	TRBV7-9	ASSPGRGGAEKLF
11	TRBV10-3	AISLGAGQPQH
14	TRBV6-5	ASSSTERYSNQPQH
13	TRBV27	ASSFPGGDSYEQY
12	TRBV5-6	ASSFRVMNTEAF
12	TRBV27	ASSSRDKSYEQY
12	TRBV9	ASSPSRSNYGYT
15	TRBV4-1	ASSQTARTSAEDEQF
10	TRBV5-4	ASSFSSNEQF
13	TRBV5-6	ASSLQGSPGNTIY
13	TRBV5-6	ASSFGQGFSYEQY
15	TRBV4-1	ASSQDFSGAVYNEQF
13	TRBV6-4	ASSDSNGFYNEQF